The 20 T cell receptor beta chains given below trace back to one sample, sequenced in a study of neurological immune-mediated disorders. A single record per CDR3 protein comes from TCRdb applying MiXCR to the 5' RACE reads. Here the sample spans about 23,000 distinct CDR3 sequences, around 13% being singletons. Material: PBMCs. The receptor source for this set is a woman aged 55-69 years with HTLV-1-associated myelopathy (HAM/TSP).

This clonotype was counted many times. The chain carries TRBV5-1 and TRBJ2-1, with TRBD2 identical over 13 bases. V lost 4 bases and J lost 6; bases outside the gene matches: 4. Germline V lookup: CDR1 SGHRS, CDR2 YFSETQ. The CDR3 totals 15 residues. This chain's CDR3 is CASSLGLAGVNEQFF. The CDR3 DNA is TGCGCCAGCAGCCTTGGACTAGCGGGGGTCAATGAGCAGTTCTTC.

This clonotype was recorded many times. The chain has TRBV20-1 and TRBJ2-1, with TRBD2 identical over 12 bases. V was pared by 0 bases and J by 7 bases, with 7 bases of the junction left unmatched. The CDR3 has 16 residues. CDR1 is DFQATT and CDR2 is SNEGSKA in the germline V gene (reference sequence). The CDR3 sequence is CSARDLAGGLGNEQFF. The CDR3 bases are TGCAGTGCTAGAGACCTAGCGGGAGGGTTGGGAAATGAGCAGTTCTTC.

The V call is TRBV7-9, the J call TRBJ1-3; D gene uncertain. V dropped 0 bases and J dropped 3 bases, with 9 bases sitting between them. The CDR3 contains 15 residues. Germline loops: CDR1 SEHNR, CDR2 FQNEAQ (reference sequence). CDR3 nucleotide sequence: TGTGCCAGCAGCTTAGCGCTCGGGGATGGAAACACCATATATTTT. Its translation: CASSLALGDGNTIYF.

This clonotype was seen repeatedly, ten times or more. The rearrangement uses TRBV7-9 and TRBJ2-7, with unresolved D. This CDR3 comprises 14 residues. V shed 5 bases and J shed 4 bases, with 15 bases lying between them. Germline CDR1 reads SEHNR; CDR2 reads FQNEAQ (reference sequence). In nucleotides, the CDR3 is TGTGCCAGCAGCCCCGTCGACCAGAGATACGAGCAGTACTTC. Amino acid sequence: CASSPVDQRYEQYF.

In its sample, this clonotype ranks as medium-sized. The chain has TRBV4-2 and TRBJ2-7, with D perhaps given as TRBD1 or TRBD2 (5 bases each). The V gene's germline CDR1 is LGHNA and CDR2 YNFKEQ. The CDR3 sequence is 15 residues long. V was trimmed by 1 base and J by 2 bases, leaving 12 bases between them. CDR3 nucleotide sequence: TGTGCCAGCAGCCAAGGCTCGAGGGGCACCTACGAGCAGTACTTC. This codes for CASSQGSRGTYEQYF.

This clonotype was seen ten or more times. The chain couples TRBV27 to TRBJ2-2; 7 positions agree with TRBD1. Germline values: CDR1 MNHEY, CDR2 SMNVEV (reference sequence). V gave up 7 bases and J gave up 3 bases; unmatched junction bases: 5. CDR3 length equals 14 residues. In DNA form, the CDR3 reads TGTGCCAGCATCGAGACAGGGCACACCGGGGAGCTGTTTTTT. Translating gives CASIETGHTGELFF.

This chain connects TRBV4-2 to TRBJ2-2, with 8 bases fitting TRBD2. CDR1 and CDR2 (germline): LGHNA, YNFKEQ. The CDR3 is 18 residues long. V lost 4 bases, J lost 0 bases, and 10 bases stayed unmatched. CDR3 residues: CASSREVLAGPNTGELFF. The CDR3 coding sequence is TGTGCCAGCAGCCGAGAAGTGTTAGCGGGGCCGAACACCGGGGAGCTGTTTTTT.

The chain carries TRBV30 and TRBJ1-5, with 7 bases fitting TRBD1. Trimming took 5 bases from V and 4 from J; bases not matched to a gene: 5. Germline values: CDR1 GTSNPN, CDR2 SVGIG (reference sequence). The CDR3 runs 13 residues. DNA for the CDR3: TGTGCCTGGGGGGTACAGGGGAATCAGCCCCAGCATTTT. Protein sequence: CAWGVQGNQPQHF.

The chain's CDR3 is CSASQGMAFF. CDR3 coding DNA: TGCAGTGCTTCACAGGGGATGGCTTTCTTT. This chain links TRBV20-1 with TRBJ1-1, with 7 nucleotides matching TRBD1. In germline, CDR1 is DFQATT, CDR2 SNEGSKA (reference sequence). CDR3 length: 10 residues. With V trimmed by 5 bases and J by 11 bases, 5 bases remained unmatched.

The chain is built from TRBV20-1 and TRBJ1-1; D perhaps matches TRBD1 (6 bases). Trimming removed 5 bases from V and 0 bases from J, with 10 bases in between. The CDR3 extends over 13 amino acids. CDR1 and CDR2 (germline): DFQATT, SNEGSKA (reference sequence). CDR3 amino acids: CSAGRDMNTEAFF. The CDR3 DNA follows: TGCAGTGCTGGCAGGGACATGAACACTGAAGCTTTCTTT.

Ten or more counts support this clonotype. The CDR3 nucleotides are TGCGCCAGCAGCCAAGAGTGGCAGGGGAACACCGGGGAGCTGTTTTTT. This sequence encodes CASSQEWQGNTGELFF. The chain employs TRBV4-3 and TRBJ2-2; D perhaps matches TRBD1 (5 bases). Trimming stripped 0 bases from V and 1 base from J, with 9 bases between. This CDR3 has 16 residues. Germline CDR1 LGHNA, CDR2 YSLEER.

The chain joins TRBV3-1 to TRBJ1-5; D might be TRBD1 (5 bases). CDR3 size: 16 residues. Germline V gives CDR1 LGHDT, CDR2 YNNKEL (reference sequence). V lost 0 bases and J lost 5, with 14 bases in between. The CDR3 DNA follows: TGTGCCAGCAGCCAAGACCCGGGGCTAACCCATCAGCCCCAGCATTTT. Protein sequence: CASSQDPGLTHQPQHF.

This clonotype was counted ten times or more. The chain has TRBV10-3 and TRBJ2-1, with a possible D match to TRBD1 (5 bases). Germline CDR1 is ENHRY and CDR2 is SYGVKD. V was clipped by 4 bases and J by 0 bases, with 10 bases between them. The CDR3 spans 15 residues. In DNA, the CDR3 is TGTGCCATCAGTGGAGGACAAAGCTCCTACAATGAGCAGTTCTTC. Protein: CAISGGQSSYNEQFF.

This clonotype came up many times. This chain connects TRBV5-5 to TRBJ1-1; D is possibly TRBD1 (5 bases). This CDR3 spans 13 amino acids. CDR1 and CDR2 from the germline V gene are SGHKS and YYEKEE (reference sequence). Trimming took off 2 bases at V and 3 bases at J, with 8 bases between the two ends. Here the CDR3 reads CASSFRVDTEAFF. The DNA of the CDR3 is TGTGCCAGCAGCTTCAGGGTGGACACTGAAGCTTTCTTT.

This clonotype was detected ten times or more. The rearrangement links TRBV3-1 to TRBJ2-7, with TRBD2 matching 10 bases. Looked up from germline, CDR1 is LGHDT and CDR2 is YNNKEL (reference sequence). This CDR3 has 13 amino acids. V lost 7 bases, J lost 5 bases, and 5 bases stayed unmatched. The CDR3 protein is CASTGTSEDEQYF. The CDR3 region has the DNA TGTGCCAGCACCGGGACTAGCGAAGACGAGCAGTACTTC.

This clonotype came up many times. The CDR3 DNA reads as TGTGCCAGCAGCCCTGACGGACAGGGGACCTATGGCTACACCTTC. Its protein is CASSPDGQGTYGYTF. The chain links TRBV11-2 to TRBJ1-2; 9 bases align to TRBD1. The germline V gene has CDR1 SGHAT and CDR2 FQNNGV. The junction had 8 bases not matched to a gene; V was cut back by 5 bases and J by 4 bases. The CDR3 is 15 amino acids.

The sample holds many counts of this clonotype. V gene TRBV7-6 combines with J gene TRBJ1-1, with 8 bases aligning to TRBD1. V shed 4 bases, J shed 1 base, and the junction held 2 bases outside the gene matches. CDR1 SGHVS and CDR2 FNYEAQ come from the germline V gene. The CDR3 spans 14 residues. CDR3 region: CASSSGTGNTEAFF. Written as DNA, the CDR3 is TGTGCCAGCAGCTCGGGGACAGGGAACACTGAAGCTTTCTTT. The complete variable domain, with remaining parts taken from reference TRBV7-6 and TRBJ1-1, reads GAGVSQSPRYKVTKRGQDVALRCDPISGHVSLYWYRQALGQGPEFLTYFNYEAQQDKSGLPNDRFSAERPEGSISTLTIQRTEQRDSAMYRCASSSGTGNTEAFFGQGTRLTVV.

This chain links TRBV5-1 with TRBJ1-2; TRBD1 might be the D (5 bases). The CDR3 has 15 residues. From germline, CDR1 is SGHRS and CDR2 YFSETQ. Trimming shortened V by 4 bases and J by 8 bases, and 21 bases separated the two germline ends. CDR3 DNA: TGCGCCAGCAGCCCTGCTGCCGGGGCCTTGGGCGGCTACACCTTC. Translation gives CASSPAAGALGGYTF.

This clonotype was counted only a few times. This sequence joins TRBV7-2 and TRBJ2-3, with 10 bases fitting TRBD2. CDR3 length: 17 residues. The V gene end was trimmed by 5 bases and the J gene end by 3 bases; junction bases not matched to a gene: 11. Per germline, CDR1 SGHTA and CDR2 FQGNSA. The CDR3 region has the DNA TGTGCCAGCAGCCCAGTAGGGAGCGGGGGGGGTACAGATACGCAGTATTTT. It specifies CASSPVGSGGGTDTQYF.

This clonotype was found many times. In nucleotides, the CDR3 is TGCGCCAGCAGCCCCCCGGGACAGGACTATGGCTACACCTTC. Translation: CASSPPGQDYGYTF. The chain links TRBV5-1 to TRBJ1-2; 8 bases are a match to TRBD1. The V gene end was trimmed by 4 bases and the J gene end by 3 bases; junction bases not matched to a gene: 5. There are 14 residues in the CDR3. Per germline, CDR1 SGHRS and CDR2 YFSETQ.